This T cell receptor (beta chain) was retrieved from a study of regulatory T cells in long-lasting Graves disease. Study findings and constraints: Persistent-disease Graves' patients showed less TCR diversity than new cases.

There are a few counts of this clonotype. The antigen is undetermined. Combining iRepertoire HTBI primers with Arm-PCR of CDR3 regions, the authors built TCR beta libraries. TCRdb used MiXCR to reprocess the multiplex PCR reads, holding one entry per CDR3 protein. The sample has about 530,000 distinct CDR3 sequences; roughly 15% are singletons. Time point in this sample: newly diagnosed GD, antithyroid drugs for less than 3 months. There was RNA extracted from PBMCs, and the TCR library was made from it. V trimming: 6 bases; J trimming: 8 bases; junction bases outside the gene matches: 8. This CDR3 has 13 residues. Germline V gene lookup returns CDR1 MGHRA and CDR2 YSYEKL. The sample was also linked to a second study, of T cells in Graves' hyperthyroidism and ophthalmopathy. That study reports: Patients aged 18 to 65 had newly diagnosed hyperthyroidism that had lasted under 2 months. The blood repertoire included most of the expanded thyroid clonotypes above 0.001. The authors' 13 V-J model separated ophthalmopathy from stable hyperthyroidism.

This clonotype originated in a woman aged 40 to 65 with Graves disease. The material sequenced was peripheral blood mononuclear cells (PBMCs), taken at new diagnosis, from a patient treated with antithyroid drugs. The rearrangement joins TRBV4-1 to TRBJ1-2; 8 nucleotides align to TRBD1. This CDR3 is CASRLTGGGGYTF. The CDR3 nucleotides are TGCGCCAGCAGACTTACAGGGGGAGGGGGCTACACCTTC.